These T cell receptor beta chains were read from a single sample in a study of shared clonotypes between healthy human individuals. Sequenced by immunoSEQ multiplex PCR; TCRdb stores in-frame clones only, minus some. Among under 200,000 clones listed, approximately 92% were seen once. Source material: naive CD4+ T cells sorted from blood. Every receptor here comes from a woman aged 30 to 39 in good health. The CDR3 runs from the conserved cysteine through the conserved F or W. A D gene is named only where the DNA matches it firmly. Rows may omit the clone size; those that give it use once, few, many or a size class.

>TRBV4-1|TRBD2|NA|TRBJ2-1
TGCGCCAGCAGCCAAGCACTTCGAGCGGGAGAGCTCTTC
CASSQALRAGELF
>TRBV10-2|NA|NA|TRBJ1-1
TGCGCCAGCAGGGGATGGAGTCAGGGGAACACTGAAGCTTTCTTT
CASRGWSQGNTEAFF
>TRBV28|NA|NA|TRBJ1-5
TGTGCCAGCAGCCCCCCCCGCCAGCCCCAGCATTTT
CASSPPRQPQHF
>TRBV5-4|TRBD2|NA|TRBJ2-1
TGTGCCAGCAGCCCGCAACTAGCGGGAGAAACAAATGAGCAGTTCTTC
CASSPQLAGETNEQFF
>TRBV28|NA|NA|TRBJ1-5
TGTGCCAGCACCGTCCCAACAGGGAGGGGTCAGCCCCAGCATTTT
CASTVPTGRGQPQHF
>TRBV15|TRBD1|NA|TRBJ2-1
TGTGCCACCAGCAGGGCCCGGGACAGGTACAATGAGCAGTTCTTC
CATSRARDRYNEQFF
>TRBV9|NA|NA|TRBJ1-2
TGTGCCAGCAGCGTAGGGACGTCTGCTAACTATGGCTACACCTTC
CASSVGTSANYGYTF
>TRBV6-6|TRBD1|NA|TRBJ2-7
TGTGCCAGCAGTCCCCGGACAGGCCCGCTGTACGAGCAGTACTTC
CASSPRTGPLYEQYF
>TRBV29-1|NA|NA|TRBJ2-7
TGCAGCGTTGGGACGCACTCCTACGAGCAGTACTTC
CSVGTHSYEQYF
>TRBV30|NA|NA|TRBJ2-5
TGTGCCTGGAGTGTCACGGGACGGAAAGAAGAGACCCAGTACTTC
CAWSVTGRKEETQYF
>TRBV18|TRBD2|NA|TRBJ2-1
TGTGCCAGCTCACCACGCGCGGGAGGGGACAATGAGCAGTTCTTC
CASSPRAGGDNEQFF
>TRBV19|TRBD2|NA|TRBJ2-7
TGTGCCTGTAGCGACCTGGGAAGCGGGGTGTTCTACGGGCAGTACTTC
CACSDLGSGVFYGQYF
>TRBV28|NA|NA|TRBJ2-7
TGTGCCACCACAAATTACTACGAGCAGTACTTC
CATTNYYEQYF
>TRBV29-1|NA|few|TRBJ1-1
TGCAGCGTTGGCGAAAGTCAGTGGGCTTTCTTT
CSVGESQWAFF
>TRBV27|NA|NA|TRBJ2-7
TGTGCCAGCAGTTTAAGGGCAGGGTACTACGAGCAGTACTTC
CASSLRAGYYEQYF
>TRBV2|TRBD2|NA|TRBJ2-3
TGTGCCAGCAGAACCCCTCGCGGTCTGGCGGGAGAGAAGTATACGCAGTATTTT
CASRTPRGLAGEKYTQYF
>TRBV28|NA|NA|TRBJ1-4
TGTGCCAGCAGTCCCTTTGATGAAAAACTGTTTTTT
CASSPFDEKLFF
>TRBV30|NA|NA|TRBJ2-1
TGTGCCTGGAGCGGGACGGTGGATGAGCAGTTCTTC
CAWSGTVDEQFF
>TRBV10-2|NA|NA|TRBJ2-7
TGCGCCAGCAGTGAGTCGAGAGGAGGGAGTAGTTACTTC
CASSESRGGSSYF
>TRBV6-5|TRBD1|NA|TRBJ2-7
TGTGCCAGAGGGACAGGGGAGTCCTACGAGCAGTACTTC
CARGTGESYEQYF
>TRBV27|TRBD1|NA|TRBJ1-2
TGTGCCAGCAGGCTCACAGGGGTTAACTATGGCTACACCTTC
CASRLTGVNYGYTF
>TRBV11-2|TRBD2|NA|TRBJ2-5
TGTGCCAGCAGCCTCCACCCTAGCGGGAGCAGGCAAGAGACCCAGTACTTC
CASSLHPSGSRQETQYF
>TRBV18|NA|NA|TRBJ2-1
TGTGCCAGCTCACCACAGGGTTATGAGCAGTTCTTC
CASSPQGYEQFF
>TRBV11-3|TRBD2|NA|TRBJ2-7
TGTGCCAGCAGCCGACTAGCGGGAGGGGGGGAGCAGTACTTC
CASSRLAGGGEQYF
>TRBV18|NA|NA|TRBJ2-7
TGTGCCAGCTCACCAAGCGGAGGGCGGCCGGTTCGGGGGAGATCCTACGAGCAGTACTTC
CASSPSGGRPVRGRSYEQYF
>TRBV19|NA|NA|TRBJ2-6
TGTGCCAGTAGTATAAAAGCTTACACCCGCTCTGGGGCCAACGTCCTGACTTTC
CASSIKAYTRSGANVLTF
>TRBV6-5|TRBD1|NA|TRBJ1-1
TGTGCCAGCAGTTGGGGGGACAGGGAGTTTTCTGAAGCTTTCTTT
CASSWGDREFSEAFF
>TRBV6-5|NA|once|TRBJ1-4
TGTGCCAGCACCCGGGGGCCGCCGGGGGGCGAAAAACTGTTTTTT
CASTRGPPGGEKLFF
>TRBV7-2|NA|once|TRBJ2-4
TGTGCCAGCAGCTTAGCTGTTTTAGCCAAAAACATTCAGTACTTC
CASSLAVLAKNIQYF
>TRBV14|TRBD2|NA|TRBJ2-7
TGTGCCAGCAGCCAGATAGCGGGAGGCCGCTACGAGCAGTACTTC
CASSQIAGGRYEQYF
>TRBV2|TRBD2|NA|TRBJ2-7
TGTGCCAGCAGGCCCGGGACTAGCGGATACGAGCAGTACTTC
CASRPGTSGYEQYF
>TRBV7-8|NA|NA|TRBJ2-7
TGTGCCAGCAGCCCCGGAGGGAGACAGTACGAGCAGTACTTC
CASSPGGRQYEQYF
>TRBV6-5|NA|NA|TRBJ2-7
TGTGCCAGCAGTTACGGGACACAGGCCCTTTACGAGCAGTACTTC
CASSYGTQALYEQYF
>TRBV28|TRBD1|NA|TRBJ2-6
TGTGCCAGCAGTTTATCGATGGACAGGGGATCTGGGGCCAACGTCCTGACTTTC
CASSLSMDRGSGANVLTF
>TRBV7-3|NA|NA|TRBJ1-1
TGTGCCAGCAGCTTAGTGGCAGGGCTTTCCACTGAAGCTTTCTTT
CASSLVAGLSTEAFF
>TRBV4-1|NA|NA|TRBJ2-7
TGCGCCAGCAGCCAGAGCACTAGTCCTTTCTACGAGCAGTACTTC
CASSQSTSPFYEQYF
>TRBV28|TRBD2|NA|TRBJ2-7
TGTGCCAGCAGTTTAGCCCCTAGAAGTGTAGCGGGAGGCAGAACCCGGGACTTC
CASSLAPRSVAGGRTRDF
>TRBV5-4|NA|NA|TRBJ2-1
TGTGCCAGCAGCCCTGGCGGGTCAAAGTCCTACAATGAGCAGTTCTTC
CASSPGGSKSYNEQFF
>TRBV6-1|TRBD1|NA|TRBJ1-5
TGTGCCAGCATCCCGACAGGGGAGAGAAATCAGCCCCAGCATTTT
CASIPTGERNQPQHF
>TRBV2|NA|once|TRBJ2-6
TGTGCCAGCAGAGAGGGGGTCTCCGGGGCCAACGTCCTGACTTTC
CASREGVSGANVLTF
>TRBV28|NA|NA|TRBJ2-7
TGTGCCAGCAGGACAGGGGGCGTTACCGGGACTAGCAATGCCTACGAGCAGTACTTC
CASRTGGVTGTSNAYEQYF
>TRBV28|NA|NA|TRBJ1-2
TGTGCCAGCAGTTTACATGGAGGGAGCTATGGCTACACCTTC
CASSLHGGSYGYTF
>TRBV2|NA|NA|TRBJ2-5
TGTGCCAGCAGTGAGGACAGATATAAAGAGACCCAGTACTTC
CASSEDRYKETQYF
>TRBV10-3|TRBD1|NA|TRBJ1-3
TGTGCCATCAGGACAGGGTCTGGAAACACCATATATTTT
CAIRTGSGNTIYF
>TRBV2|NA|NA|TRBJ1-1
TGTGCCAGCAGTGACAGGGAGGGAAGCACTGAAGCTTTCTTT
CASSDREGSTEAFF
>TRBV7-9|TRBD1|NA|TRBJ2-1
TGTGCCAGCAGCTTAAGGGACAGGGCTCGGGATGAGCAGTTCTTC
CASSLRDRARDEQFF
>TRBV2|TRBD1|NA|TRBJ2-7
TGTGCCAGCAGGGACAGGGGCGAGCAGTACTTC
CASRDRGEQYF
>TRBV28|NA|NA|TRBJ2-2
TGTGCCAGCAGTTCCGGACCACCCGGGGAGCTGTTTTTT
CASSSGPPGELFF
>TRBV29-1|TRBD2|NA|TRBJ2-3
TGCAGCGTTGGAACGGCGGGAGACGCCGATACGCAGTATTTT
CSVGTAGDADTQYF
>TRBV1|NA|NA|TRBJ2-7
TGCACCAGCAGCCAAGATGGGCTAGCGAGATTTATCCCCCCTAAGAAATACGAGCAGTACTTC
CTSSQDGLARFIPPKKYEQYF
>TRBV7-2|NA|NA|TRBJ2-5
TGTGCCAGCAGCTTAGCCAGCCCGGTGATTGAGACCCAGTACTTC
CASSLASPVIETQYF
>TRBV4-1|NA|NA|TRBJ2-2
TGCGCCAGCAGCCAAGTTTTGGTGCAGGCCTCGGCCACCGGGGAGCTGTTTTTT
CASSQVLVQASATGELFF
>TRBV23-1|NA|once|TRBJ2-3
TGCGCCAGCAGTCAATCGGCAGATAGCACAGATACGCAGTATTTT
CASSQSADSTDTQYF
>TRBV18|TRBD1|NA|TRBJ1-3
TGTGCCAGCTCTTCTACCCAGGGGGCTGGAAACACCATATATTTT
CASSSTQGAGNTIYF
>TRBV23-1|TRBD1|NA|TRBJ2-3
TGCGCCAGCAGTCAGACCGGGACAGGGCGGACAGATACGCAGTATTTT
CASSQTGTGRTDTQYF
>TRBV18|NA|once|TRBJ1-3
TGTGCCAGCTCACCGGGAAGGCCTGGAAACACCATATATTTT
CASSPGRPGNTIYF
>TRBV11-2|NA|NA|TRBJ1-1
TGTGCCAGCAGCTTAAATACGGGAACGAACACTGAAGCTTTCTTT
CASSLNTGTNTEAFF
>TRBV5-1|NA|NA|TRBJ2-1
TGCGCCAGCAGCTATGACAGTTACAATGAGCAGTTCTTC
CASSYDSYNEQFF
>TRBV5-1|TRBD1|NA|TRBJ2-7
TGCGCCAGCAGCTTGGCGGTCGGGACAGGGGCCTACGAGCAGTACTTC
CASSLAVGTGAYEQYF
>TRBV4-1|NA|NA|TRBJ1-5
TGCGCCAGCAGCCAAGATTTCCGGGGCAATCAGCCCCAGCATTTT
CASSQDFRGNQPQHF